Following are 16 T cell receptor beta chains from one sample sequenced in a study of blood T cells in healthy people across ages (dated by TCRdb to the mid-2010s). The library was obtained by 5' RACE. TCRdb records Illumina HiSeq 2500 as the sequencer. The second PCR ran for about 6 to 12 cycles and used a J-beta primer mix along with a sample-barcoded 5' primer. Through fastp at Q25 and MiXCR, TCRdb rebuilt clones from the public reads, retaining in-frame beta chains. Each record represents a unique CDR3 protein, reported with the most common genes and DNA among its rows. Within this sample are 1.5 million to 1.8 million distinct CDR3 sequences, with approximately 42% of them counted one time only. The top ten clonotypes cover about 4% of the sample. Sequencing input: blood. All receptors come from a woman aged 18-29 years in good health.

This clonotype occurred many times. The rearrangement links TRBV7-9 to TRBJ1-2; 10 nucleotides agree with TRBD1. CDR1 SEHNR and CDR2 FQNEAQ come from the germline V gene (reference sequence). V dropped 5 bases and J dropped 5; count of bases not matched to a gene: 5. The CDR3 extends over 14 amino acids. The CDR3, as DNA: TGTGCCAGCAGCCCCCCGGGACAGGGGTATGGCTACACCTTC. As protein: CASSPPGQGYGYTF.

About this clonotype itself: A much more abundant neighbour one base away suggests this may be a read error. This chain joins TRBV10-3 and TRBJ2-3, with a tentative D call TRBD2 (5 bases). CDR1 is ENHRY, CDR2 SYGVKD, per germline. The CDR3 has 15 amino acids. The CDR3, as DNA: TGTGCCGTCAGTGACCCGACGGGAAGCACAGATACGCAGTATTTT. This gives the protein CAVSDPTGSTDTQYF.

CDR3 bases: TGTGCCACAACCGGACCGGGACATGCGAAAGAGACCCAGTACTTC. As protein: CATTGPGHAKETQYF. This chain connects TRBV15 to TRBJ2-5, with a weak D call TRBD1 (6 bases). The germline V gene has CDR1 LNHNV and CDR2 YYDKDF (reference sequence). The CDR3 extends over 15 amino acids. Trimming took off 9 bases at V and 3 bases at J, with 20 bases between the two ends.

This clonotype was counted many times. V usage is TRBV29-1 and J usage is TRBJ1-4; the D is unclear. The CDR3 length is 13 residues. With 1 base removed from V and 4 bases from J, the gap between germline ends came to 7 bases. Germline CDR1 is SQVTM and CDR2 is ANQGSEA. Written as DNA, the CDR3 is TGCAGCGTTGAAGTAGATTTTAATGAAAAACTGTTTTTT. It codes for CSVEVDFNEKLFF.

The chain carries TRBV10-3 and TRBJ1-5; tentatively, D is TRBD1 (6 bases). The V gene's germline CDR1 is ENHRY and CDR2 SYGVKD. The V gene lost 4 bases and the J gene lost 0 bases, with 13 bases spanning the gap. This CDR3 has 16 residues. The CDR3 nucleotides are TGTGCCATCAGTGCGGGACAAGGAGGTAGCAATCAGCCCCAGCATTTT. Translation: CAISAGQGGSNQPQHF.

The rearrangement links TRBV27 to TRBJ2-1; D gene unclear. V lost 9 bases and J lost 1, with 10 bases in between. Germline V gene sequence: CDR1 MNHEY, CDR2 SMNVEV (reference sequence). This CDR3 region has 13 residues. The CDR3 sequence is CASRLNSYNEQFF. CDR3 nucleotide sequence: TGTGCCAGTAGGCTAAATTCCTACAATGAGCAGTTCTTC.

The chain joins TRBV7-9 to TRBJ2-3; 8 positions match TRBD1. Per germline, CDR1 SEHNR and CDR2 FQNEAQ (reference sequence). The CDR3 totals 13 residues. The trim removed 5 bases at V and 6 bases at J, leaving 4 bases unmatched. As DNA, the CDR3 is TGTGCCAGCAGCGCCCGGGACAGGGATACGCAGTATTTT. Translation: CASSARDRDTQYF.

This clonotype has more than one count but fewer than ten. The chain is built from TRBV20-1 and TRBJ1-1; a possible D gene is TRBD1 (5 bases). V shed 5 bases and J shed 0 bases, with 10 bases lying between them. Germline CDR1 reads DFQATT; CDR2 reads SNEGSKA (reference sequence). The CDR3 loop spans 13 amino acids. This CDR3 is CSAPDSLNTEAFF. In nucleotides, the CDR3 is TGCAGTGCTCCCGACAGCTTGAACACTGAAGCTTTCTTT.

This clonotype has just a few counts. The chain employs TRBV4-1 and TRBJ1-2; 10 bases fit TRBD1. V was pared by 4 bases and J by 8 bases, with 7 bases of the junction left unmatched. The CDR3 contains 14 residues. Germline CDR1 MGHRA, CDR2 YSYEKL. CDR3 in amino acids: CASSPGQGRRGYTF. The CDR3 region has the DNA TGCGCCAGCAGCCCGGGACAGGGGAGACGAGGCTACACCTTC.

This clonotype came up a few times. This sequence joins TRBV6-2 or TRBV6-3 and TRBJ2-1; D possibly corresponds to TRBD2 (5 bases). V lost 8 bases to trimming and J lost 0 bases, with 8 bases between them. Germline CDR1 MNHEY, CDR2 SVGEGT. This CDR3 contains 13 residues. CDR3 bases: TGTGCCAGCCGGGAATTCTCCTACAATGAGCAGTTCTTC. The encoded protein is CASREFSYNEQFF.

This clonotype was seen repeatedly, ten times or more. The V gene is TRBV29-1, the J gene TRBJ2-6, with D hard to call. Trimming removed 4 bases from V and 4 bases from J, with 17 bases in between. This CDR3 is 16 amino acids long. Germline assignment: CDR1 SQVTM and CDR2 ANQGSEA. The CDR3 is CSVVTPGPLGANVLTF. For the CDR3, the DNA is TGCAGCGTTGTAACCCCCGGCCCTTTGGGGGCCAACGTCCTGACTTTC.

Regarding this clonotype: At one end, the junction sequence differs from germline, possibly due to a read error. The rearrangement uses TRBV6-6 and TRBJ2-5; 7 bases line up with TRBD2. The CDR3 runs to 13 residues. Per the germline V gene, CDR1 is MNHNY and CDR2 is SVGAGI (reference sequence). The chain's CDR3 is CASSDSGTPGGYF. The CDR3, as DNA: TGTGCCAGCAGTGACTCTGGGACCCCGGGGGGGTACTTC.

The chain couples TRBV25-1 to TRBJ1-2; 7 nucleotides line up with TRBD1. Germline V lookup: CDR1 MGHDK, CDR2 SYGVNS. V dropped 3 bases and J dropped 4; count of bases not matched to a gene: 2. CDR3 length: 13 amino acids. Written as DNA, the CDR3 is TGTGCCAGCAGTGACCGGACAGGCTATGGCTACACCTTC. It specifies CASSDRTGYGYTF.

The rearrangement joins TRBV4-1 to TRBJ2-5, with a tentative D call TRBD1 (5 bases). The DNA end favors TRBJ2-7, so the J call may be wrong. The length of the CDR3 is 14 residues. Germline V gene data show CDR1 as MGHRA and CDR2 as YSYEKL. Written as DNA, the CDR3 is TGCGCCAGCAGCCAAGATCCCAGGGCCTACGAGCAGTACTTC. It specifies CASSQDPRAYEQYF.

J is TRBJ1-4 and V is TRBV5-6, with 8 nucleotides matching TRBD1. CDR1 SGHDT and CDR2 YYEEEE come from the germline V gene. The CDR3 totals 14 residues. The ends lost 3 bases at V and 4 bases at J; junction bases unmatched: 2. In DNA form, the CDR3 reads TGTGCCAGCAGCTGGGACAGGCTTAATGAAAAACTGTTTTTT. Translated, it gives CASSWDRLNEKLFF.

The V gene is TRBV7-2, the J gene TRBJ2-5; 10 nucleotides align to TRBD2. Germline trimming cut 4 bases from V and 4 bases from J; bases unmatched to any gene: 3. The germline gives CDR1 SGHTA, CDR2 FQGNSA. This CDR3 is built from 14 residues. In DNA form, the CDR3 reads TGTGCCAGCAGCTCAAGCGGGGGGGGAGAGACCCAGTACTTC. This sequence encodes CASSSSGGGETQYF. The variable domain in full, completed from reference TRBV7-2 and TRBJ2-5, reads GAGVSQSPSNKVTEKGKDVELRCDPISGHTALYWYRQSLGQGLEFLIYFQGNSAPDKSGLPSDRFSAERTGGSVSTLTIQRTQQEDSAVYLCASSSSGGGETQYFGPGTRLLVL.